The clone carrying this T cell receptor beta chain has a count of ten or more. CDR1 MDHEN and CDR2 SYDVKM come from the germline V gene. This CDR3 comprises 13 residues. With 3 bases removed from V and 7 bases from J, the gap between germline ends came to 12 bases. Preparing the TCRbeta library involved the use of unique molecular identifiers. TCRdb reanalysed the PCR reads using MiXCR and keeps one entry per CDR3 protein. The table lists a few hundred thousand distinct CDR3 sequences, around 9.7% of them singletons. This specimen comes from a study of T-cell reconstitution after alpha-beta-depleted transplantation in children.

This sequence was found in a human donor who donated a stem cell graft to a child with SCID. The material was PBMCs from the stem cell graft donor, obtained from the stem cell graft. The chain is built from TRBV28 and TRBJ1-2, with D possibly being TRBD1 (5 bases). The CDR3 spells CASSFGGNGGYTF. CDR3 nucleotide sequence: TGTGCCAGCAGTTTCGGGGGGAACGGTGGCTACACCTTC.